This T cell receptor (beta chain) was captured in a study of cytomegalovirus exposure and HLA in healthy donors. Study-wide points: TCR beta V- and J-gene trimming was later associated with a missense DCLRE1C variant. Usually a TCR sequence was rare, but some public TCRs were found in many donors. Relative to the approximately 670-donor mean, N-insertions were reportedly fewer in an Asian-associated ancestry cluster in a later analysis.

The study ran its PCR with 60 Vbeta and 13 Jbeta primers. Data came from immunoSEQ multiplex PCR; TCRdb stores just in-frame clones and leaves some out. The table lists around 59,000 clones, 83% of them singletons. For this clone: Its specificity is unknown.

Germline CDR1 is MGHRA and CDR2 is YSYEKL. The CDR3 length is 14 residues. J lost 7 bases, V lost 4 bases, and 7 bases had no gene match. The sequence came from a human donor in good health. Material for sequencing was PBMCs. The V call is TRBV4-1, the J call TRBJ1-1; 9 bases are shared with TRBD1. CDR3 residues: CASSRGQGRNEAFF. In nucleotides, the CDR3 is TGCGCCAGCAGCCGGGGACAGGGAAGGAATGAAGCTTTCTTT.